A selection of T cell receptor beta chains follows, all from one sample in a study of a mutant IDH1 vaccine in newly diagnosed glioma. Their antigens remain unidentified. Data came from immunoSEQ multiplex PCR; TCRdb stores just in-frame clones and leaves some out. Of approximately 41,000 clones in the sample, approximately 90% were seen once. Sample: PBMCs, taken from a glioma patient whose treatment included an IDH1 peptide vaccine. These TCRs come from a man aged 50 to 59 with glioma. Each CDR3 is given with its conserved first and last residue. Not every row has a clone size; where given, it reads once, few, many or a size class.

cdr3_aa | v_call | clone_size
CASSSGLAGEGYEQYF | TRBV5-1 | NA
CASSKTGVVTGELFF | TRBV27 | NA
CATSRTGGTEAFF | TRBV15 | NA
CASSQDHGITEQFF | TRBV4-2 | NA
CASSQSGGNSYEQYF | TRBV6-5 | NA
CASSVARDRVYNEQFF | TRBV9 | NA
CSAERRYEQYF | TRBV20-1 | NA
CASSLDKDRFKNIQYF | TRBV7-7 | NA
CASSQVGSASTDTQYF | TRBV4-1 | NA
CASSDGTTGNQPQHF | TRBV5-4 | NA
CASSLGGASNEKLFF | TRBV5-1 | once
CASSEDRGGGNTIYF | TRBV9 | NA
CASSPAGAGANVLTF | TRBV27 | NA
CAWATNYGYTF | TRBV30 | NA
CASSLAGQFGGTEAFF | TRBV5-1 | once
CASSEDIREWTEAFF | TRBV6-1 | NA
CASSLGPYGGYEQYF | TRBV11-2 | NA
CASSLGPSGNTIYF | TRBV28 | NA
CASSLRDRGRENTIYF | TRBV5-6 | NA
CASSQGPFQETQYF | TRBV4-1 | NA
CASSLAPTPAYEQYF | TRBV7-8 | NA
CASSKWSNQPQHF | TRBV2 | NA
CASSGTGDEQYF | TRBV5-4 | once
CASSVVGSGGKRETQYF | TRBV9 | NA
CASGPGEKAFF | TRBV12-5 | NA
CASSLKGTGVYEQYF | TRBV27 | NA
CASSPGQGEAFF | TRBV11-2 | NA
CASSYSSFETTDTQYF | TRBV6-5 | NA
CASSPPGQTISQPQHF | TRBV28 | NA
CASSPMRQGESPLHF | TRBV18 | NA
CASRPGVKFNEKLFF | TRBV27 | NA
CASSLTGTGHGYTF | TRBV7-8 | NA
CASSLSRREQAFF | TRBV4-3 | NA
CASSPSLDRASTDTQYF | TRBV28 | once
CASSMGQEKLFF | TRBV7-9 | NA
CASTRGAPGRSEKLFF | TRBV19 | once
CASSRDRVGTGELFF | TRBV6-5 | NA
CAWSRGQAPLPVYF | TRBV30 | NA
CASTRDSSGNTIYF | TRBV7-6 | NA
CASSSPGTDLWGYTF | TRBV28 | NA
CSAARGLELFF | TRBV29-1 | NA
CASSPTSGRAGRYEQYF | TRBV5-4 | NA
CASSKQGNNEQFF | TRBV7-2 | once
CASSLTGGRGDTQYF | TRBV6-6 | NA
CASSQWTWDGSYEQYF | TRBV14 | NA
CASRRGQGNPTF | TRBV5-6 | once
CSVTSGEETQYF | TRBV29-1 | few
CASSAPGLARAGQYF | TRBV10-2 | NA
CASTVTGPNEKLFF | TRBV5-1 | NA
CASSFMKGSYEQYF | TRBV7-2 | once
CASSLEGYTGELFF | TRBV5-4 | NA
CASSLDREVSEQYF | TRBV5-6 | once
CASMRGNTGELFF | TRBV2 | NA